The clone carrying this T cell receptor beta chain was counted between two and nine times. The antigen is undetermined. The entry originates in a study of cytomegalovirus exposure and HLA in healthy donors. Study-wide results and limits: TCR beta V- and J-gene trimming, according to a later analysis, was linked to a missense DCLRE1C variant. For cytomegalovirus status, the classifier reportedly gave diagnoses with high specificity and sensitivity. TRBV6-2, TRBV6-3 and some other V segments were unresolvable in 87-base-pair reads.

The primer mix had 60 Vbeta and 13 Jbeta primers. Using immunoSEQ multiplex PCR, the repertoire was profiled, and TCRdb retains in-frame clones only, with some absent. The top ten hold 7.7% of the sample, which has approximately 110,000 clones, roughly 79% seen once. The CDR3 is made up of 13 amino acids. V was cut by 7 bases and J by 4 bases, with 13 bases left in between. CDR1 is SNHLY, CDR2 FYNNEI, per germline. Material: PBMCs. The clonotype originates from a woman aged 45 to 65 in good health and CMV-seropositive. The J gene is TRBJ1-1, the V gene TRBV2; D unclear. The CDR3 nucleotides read TGTGCCAGCACCGAGGACTTGGCCACTGAAGCTTTCTTT. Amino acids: CASTEDLATEAFF.